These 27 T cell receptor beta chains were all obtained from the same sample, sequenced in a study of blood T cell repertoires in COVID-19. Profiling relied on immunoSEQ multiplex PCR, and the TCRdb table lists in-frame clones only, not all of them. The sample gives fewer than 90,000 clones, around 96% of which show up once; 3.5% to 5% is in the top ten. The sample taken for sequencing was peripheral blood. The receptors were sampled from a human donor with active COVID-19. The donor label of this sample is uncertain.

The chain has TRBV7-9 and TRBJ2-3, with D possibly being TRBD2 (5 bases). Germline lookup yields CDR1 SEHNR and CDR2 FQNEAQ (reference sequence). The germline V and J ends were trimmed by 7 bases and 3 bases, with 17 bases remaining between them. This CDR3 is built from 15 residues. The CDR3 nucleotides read TGTGCCAGCACGGACTTGGAGGTTTCTACAGATACGCAGTATTTT. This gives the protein CASTDLEVSTDTQYF.

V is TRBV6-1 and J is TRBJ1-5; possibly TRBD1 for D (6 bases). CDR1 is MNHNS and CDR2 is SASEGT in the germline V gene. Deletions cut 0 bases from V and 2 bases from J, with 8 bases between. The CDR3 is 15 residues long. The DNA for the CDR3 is TGTGCCAGCAGTGAAGCGGGGGCCCGCAATCAGCCCCAGCATTTT. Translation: CASSEAGARNQPQHF.

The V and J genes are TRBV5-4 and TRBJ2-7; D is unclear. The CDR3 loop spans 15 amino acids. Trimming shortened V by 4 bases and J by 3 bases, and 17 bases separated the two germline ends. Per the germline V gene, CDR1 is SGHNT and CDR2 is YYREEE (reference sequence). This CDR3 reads CASSPGEGRFYEQYF. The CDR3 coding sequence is TGTGCCAGCAGCCCTGGAGAAGGTCGCTTCTACGAGCAGTACTTC.

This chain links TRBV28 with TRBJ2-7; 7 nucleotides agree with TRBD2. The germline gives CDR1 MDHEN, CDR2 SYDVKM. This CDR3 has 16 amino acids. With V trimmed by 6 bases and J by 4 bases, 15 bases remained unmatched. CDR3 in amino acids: CASRATSARTIYEQYF. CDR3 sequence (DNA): TGTGCCAGCAGAGCCACTAGCGCTCGAACCATTTACGAGCAGTACTTC.

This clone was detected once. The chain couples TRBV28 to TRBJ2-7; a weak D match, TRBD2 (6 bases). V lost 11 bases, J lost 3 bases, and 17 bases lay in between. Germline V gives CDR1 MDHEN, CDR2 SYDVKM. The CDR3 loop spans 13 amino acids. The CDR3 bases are TGTGCCGAAAACGGGGGAGCGGGCTACGAGCAGTACTTC. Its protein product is CAENGGAGYEQYF.

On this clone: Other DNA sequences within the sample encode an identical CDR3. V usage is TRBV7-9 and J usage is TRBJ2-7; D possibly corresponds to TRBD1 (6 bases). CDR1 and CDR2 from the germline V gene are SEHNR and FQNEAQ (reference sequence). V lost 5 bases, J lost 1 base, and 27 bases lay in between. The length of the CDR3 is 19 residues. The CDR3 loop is CASSHWAIVQGTGSYEQYF. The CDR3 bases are TGTGCCAGCAGCCACTGGGCAATTGTACAGGGAACAGGGTCCTACGAGCAGTACTTC.

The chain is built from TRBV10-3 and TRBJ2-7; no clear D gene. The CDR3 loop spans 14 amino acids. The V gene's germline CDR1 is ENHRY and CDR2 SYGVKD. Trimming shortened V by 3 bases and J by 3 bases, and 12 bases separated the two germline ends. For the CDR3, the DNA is TGTGCCATCAGTGATCTGGCCAGTCTCTACGAGCAGTACTTC. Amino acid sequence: CAISDLASLYEQYF.

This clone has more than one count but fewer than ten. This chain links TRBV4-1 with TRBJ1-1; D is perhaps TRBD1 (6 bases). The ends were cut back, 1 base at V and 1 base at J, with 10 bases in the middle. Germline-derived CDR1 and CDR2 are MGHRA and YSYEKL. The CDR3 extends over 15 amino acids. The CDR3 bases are TGCGCCAGCAGCCAAGGGGGACACTCGAACACTGAAGCTTTCTTT. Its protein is CASSQGGHSNTEAFF.

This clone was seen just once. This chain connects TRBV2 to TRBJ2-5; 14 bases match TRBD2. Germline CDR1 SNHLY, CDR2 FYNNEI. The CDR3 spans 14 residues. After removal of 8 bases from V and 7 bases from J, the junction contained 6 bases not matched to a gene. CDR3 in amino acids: CASGGTSGSWTQYF. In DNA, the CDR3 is TGTGCCAGCGGGGGGACTAGCGGGAGTTGGACCCAGTACTTC. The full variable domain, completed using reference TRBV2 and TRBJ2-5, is EPEVTQTPSHQVTQMGQEVILRCVPISNHLYFYWYRQILGQKVEFLVSFYNNEISEKSEIFDDQFSVERPDGSNFTLKIRSTKLEDSAMYFCASGGTSGSWTQYFGPGTRLLVL.

The CDR3 nucleotides are TGCAGTGCTAGTTCGCGAGATACGCAGTATTTT. This translates into CSASSRDTQYF. The J gene is TRBJ2-3, the V gene TRBV20-1, with D unclear. The CDR3 totals 11 residues. Germline V lookup: CDR1 DFQATT, CDR2 SNEGSKA (reference sequence). The V end lost 3 bases, the J end lost 5 bases, and 6 bases lay between the germline ends.

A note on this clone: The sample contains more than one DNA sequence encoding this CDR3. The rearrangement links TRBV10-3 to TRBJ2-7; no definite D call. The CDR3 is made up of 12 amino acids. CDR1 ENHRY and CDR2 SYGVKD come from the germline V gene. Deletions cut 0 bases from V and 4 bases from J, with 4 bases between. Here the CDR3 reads CAISESSYEQYF. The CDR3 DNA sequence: TGTGCCATCAGTGAGTCATCTTACGAGCAGTACTTC.

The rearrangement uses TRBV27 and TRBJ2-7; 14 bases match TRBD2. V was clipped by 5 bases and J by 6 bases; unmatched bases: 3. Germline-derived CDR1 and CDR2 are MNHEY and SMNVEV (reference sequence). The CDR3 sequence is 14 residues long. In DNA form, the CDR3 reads TGTGCCAGCAGTGGGACTAGCGGGAGTTTCGAGCAGTACTTC. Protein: CASSGTSGSFEQYF.

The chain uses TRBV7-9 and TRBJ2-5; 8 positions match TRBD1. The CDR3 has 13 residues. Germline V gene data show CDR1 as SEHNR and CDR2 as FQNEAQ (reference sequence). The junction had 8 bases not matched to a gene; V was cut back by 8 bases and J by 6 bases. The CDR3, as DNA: TGTGCCAGCGAAACAGGGGGAGTGAAGACCCAGTACTTC. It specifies CASETGGVKTQYF.

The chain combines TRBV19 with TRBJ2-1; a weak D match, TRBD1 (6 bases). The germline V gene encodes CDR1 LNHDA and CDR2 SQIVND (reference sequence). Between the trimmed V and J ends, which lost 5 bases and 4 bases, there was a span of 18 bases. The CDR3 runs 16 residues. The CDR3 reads CASSPNQGTEYNEQFF. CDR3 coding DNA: TGTGCCAGTAGTCCAAACCAGGGGACGGAGTACAATGAGCAGTTCTTC.

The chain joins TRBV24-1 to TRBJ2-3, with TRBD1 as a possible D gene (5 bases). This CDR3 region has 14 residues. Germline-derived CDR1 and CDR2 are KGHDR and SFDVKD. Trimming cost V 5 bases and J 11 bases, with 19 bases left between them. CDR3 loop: CATSAWGTPLKQYF. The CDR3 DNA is TGTGCCACCAGTGCTTGGGGCACCCCCTTAAAGCAGTATTTT.

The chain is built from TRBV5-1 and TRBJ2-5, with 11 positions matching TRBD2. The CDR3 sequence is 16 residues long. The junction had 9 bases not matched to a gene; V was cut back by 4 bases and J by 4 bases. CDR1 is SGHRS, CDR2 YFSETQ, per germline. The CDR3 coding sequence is TGCGCCAGCAGCCGGGCGGTAGCGGGGGGGGCAGAGACCCAGTACTTC. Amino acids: CASSRAVAGGAETQYF. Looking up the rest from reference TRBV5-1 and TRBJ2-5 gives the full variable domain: KAGVTQTPRYLIKTRGQQVTLSCSPISGHRSVSWYQQTPGQGLQFLFEYFSETQRNKGNFPGRFSGRQFSNSRSEMNVSTLELGDSALYLCASSRAVAGGAETQYFGPGTRLLVL.

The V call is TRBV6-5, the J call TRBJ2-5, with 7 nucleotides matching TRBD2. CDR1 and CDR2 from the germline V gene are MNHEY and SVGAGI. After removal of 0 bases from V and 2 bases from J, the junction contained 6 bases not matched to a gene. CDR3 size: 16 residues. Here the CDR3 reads CASSYSASGRQETQYF. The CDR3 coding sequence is TGTGCCAGCAGTTACTCGGCTAGCGGCAGACAAGAGACCCAGTACTTC.

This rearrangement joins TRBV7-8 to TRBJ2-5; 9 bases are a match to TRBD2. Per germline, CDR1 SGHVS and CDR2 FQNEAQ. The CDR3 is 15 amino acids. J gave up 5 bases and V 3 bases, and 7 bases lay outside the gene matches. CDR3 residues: CASSFLSGSRETQYF. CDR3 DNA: TGTGCCAGCAGCTTCCTTAGCGGGAGCAGGGAGACCCAGTACTTC. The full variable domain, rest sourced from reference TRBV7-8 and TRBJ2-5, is GAGVSQSPRYKVAKRGQDVALRCDPISGHVSLFWYQQALGQGPEFLTYFQNEAQLDKSGLPSDRFFAERPEGSVSTLKIQRTQQEDSAVYLCASSFLSGSRETQYFGPGTRLLVL.

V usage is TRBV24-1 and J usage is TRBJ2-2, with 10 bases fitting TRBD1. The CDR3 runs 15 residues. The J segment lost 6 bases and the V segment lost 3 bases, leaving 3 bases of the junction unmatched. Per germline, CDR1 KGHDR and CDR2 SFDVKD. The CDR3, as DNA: TGTGCCACCAGTGATCCCGGGACAGGGGCCGGGGAGCTGTTTTTT. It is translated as CATSDPGTGAGELFF.

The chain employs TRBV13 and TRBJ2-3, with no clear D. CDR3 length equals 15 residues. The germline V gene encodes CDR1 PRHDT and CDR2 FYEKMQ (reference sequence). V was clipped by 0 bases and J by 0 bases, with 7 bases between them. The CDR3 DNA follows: TGTGCCAGCAGCTTAGGTCGGGTGAGCACAGATACGCAGTATTTT. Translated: CASSLGRVSTDTQYF.

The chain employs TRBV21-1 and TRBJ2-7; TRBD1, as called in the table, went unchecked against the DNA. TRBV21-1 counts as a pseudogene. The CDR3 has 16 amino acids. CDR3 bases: TGTGCCAGCAGCAAAGTAGTCACAGGTGTTAGGTACGAGCAGTACTTC. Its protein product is CASSKVVTGVRYEQYF.

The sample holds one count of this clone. CDR3 in DNA: TGTGCCAGCAGCTTAGCGGGGACAGGCAACACTGAAGCTTTCTTT. Its translation is CASSLAGTGNTEAFF. The chain links TRBV7-9 to TRBJ1-1; 8 positions agree with TRBD1. V shed 0 bases and J 2 bases; nucleotides not matched to a gene: 2. Looked up from germline, CDR1 is SEHNR and CDR2 is FQNEAQ (reference sequence). The CDR3 sequence is 15 residues long.

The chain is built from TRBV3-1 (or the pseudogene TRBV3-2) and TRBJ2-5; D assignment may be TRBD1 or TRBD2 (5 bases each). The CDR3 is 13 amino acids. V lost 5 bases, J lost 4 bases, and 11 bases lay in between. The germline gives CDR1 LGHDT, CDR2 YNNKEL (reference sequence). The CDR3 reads CASSEGAGETQYF. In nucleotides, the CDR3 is TGTGCCAGCAGCGAAGGGGCGGGAGAGACCCAGTACTTC.

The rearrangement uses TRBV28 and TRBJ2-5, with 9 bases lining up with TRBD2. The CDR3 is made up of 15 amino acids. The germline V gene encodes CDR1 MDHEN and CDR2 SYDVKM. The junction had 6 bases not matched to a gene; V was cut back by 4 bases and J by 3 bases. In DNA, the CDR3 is TGTGCCAGCAGTTCAGCGACTAGCGGAAAAGAGACCCAGTACTTC. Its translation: CASSSATSGKETQYF.

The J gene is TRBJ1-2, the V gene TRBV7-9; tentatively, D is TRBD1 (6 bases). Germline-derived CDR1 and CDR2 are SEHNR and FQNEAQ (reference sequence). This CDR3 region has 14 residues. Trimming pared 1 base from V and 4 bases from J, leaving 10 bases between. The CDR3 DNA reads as TGTGCCAGCAGCTTAGACAGGGCACGCTATGGCTACACCTTC. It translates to CASSLDRARYGYTF.

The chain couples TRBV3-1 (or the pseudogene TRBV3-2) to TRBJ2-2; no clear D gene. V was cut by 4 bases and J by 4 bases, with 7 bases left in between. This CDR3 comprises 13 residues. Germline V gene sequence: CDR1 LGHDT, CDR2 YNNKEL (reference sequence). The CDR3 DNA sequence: TGTGCCAGCAGCCCTGGGCCCACCGGGGAGCTGTTTTTT. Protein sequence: CASSPGPTGELFF.

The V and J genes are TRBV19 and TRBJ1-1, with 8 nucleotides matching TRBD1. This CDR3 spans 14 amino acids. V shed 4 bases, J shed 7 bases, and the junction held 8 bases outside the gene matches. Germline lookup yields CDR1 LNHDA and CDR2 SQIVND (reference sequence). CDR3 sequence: CASSTKTGVGEAFF. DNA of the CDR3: TGTGCCAGTAGTACCAAGACAGGGGTTGGTGAAGCTTTCTTT.